The entry that follows covers one T cell receptor (beta chain) sequence. The study recruited people aged about 18 to 90 years across 20 to 30 US areas. Cohorts were determined from participant-reported clinical history. The sample is drawn from a study of blood T cell repertoires in COVID-19. Study-wide background: The United States, Italy and Spain provided the acute and convalescent COVID-19 samples. T cells, B-cell-depleted T cells, or PBMCs supplied cDNA or gDNA.

The V end lost 7 bases, the J end lost 1 base, and 11 bases lay between the germline ends. The CDR3 runs 13 residues. Germline V gives CDR1 SGHRS, CDR2 YFSETQ. Some clones are missing from TCRdb's copy, which holds only in-frame ones; the method was immunoSEQ multiplex PCR. The sample shows 200,000 or so clones, more than 80% of them seen only once. The sequencing sample was made of PBMCs or T cells enriched from blood (not recorded which). The V and J genes are TRBV5-1 and TRBJ1-1, with D unclear. The receptor was derived from a woman between 18 and 29 years old in a cohort exposed to, infected with or recovered from COVID-19 (not recorded which). The CDR3 spells CASSEQTNTEAFF. In DNA form, the CDR3 reads TGCGCCAGCTCGGAACAGACGAACACTGAAGCTTTCTTT.